This paragraph covers one TCR beta chain sequence. Its specificity is not known. TCRdb keeps only in-frame clones here, not all; method: immunoSEQ multiplex PCR. There are under 55,000 clones in the sample; roughly four fifths occur only once, and roughly a tenth lies in the top ten. V was pared by 10 bases and J by 0 bases, with 5 bases of the junction left unmatched. Looked up from germline, CDR1 is LNHDA and CDR2 is SQIVND (reference sequence). The CDR3 sequence is 14 residues long. This sample was taken from a study of T cell responses to AZD1222 COVID-19 vaccine. General study findings and limits: Along spike, vaccine-associated CD4 TCRs were found throughout, with dominance at 160-218 and 743-854. Two doses of AZD1222 preceded a rise in Spike-specific TCR breadth and depth.

The V and J genes are TRBV19 and TRBJ1-2; TRBD1 matches 10 bases. The clonotype originates from an adult in good health. Source: peripheral blood, taken on day 0 of AZD1222 vaccination. The CDR3 region has the DNA TGTGCCACCCGACAGGGGGCAGCTAACTATGGCTACACCTTC. This sequence encodes CATRQGAANYGYTF.